Shown below are 20 T cell receptor beta chains from a single sample sequenced in a study of blood T cell repertoires in COVID-19. Clones were read by immunoSEQ multiplex PCR, and TCRdb kept only the in-frame ones, dropping some. The table has 90,000 to 110,000 clones, around 80% seen once. The sample comprised peripheral blood. Every receptor here comes from a human donor in a cohort sampled during active or convalescent COVID-19.

This sequence joins TRBV28 and TRBJ2-5, with 8 bases aligning to TRBD1. The length of the CDR3 is 16 residues. Germline V gene data show CDR1 as MDHEN and CDR2 as SYDVKM. The V gene end was trimmed by 0 bases and the J gene end by 4 bases; junction bases not matched to a gene: 7. Here the CDR3 DNA reads TGTGCCAGCAGTTTATGGGCAACAGGGGGTGGAGAGACCCAGTACTTC. Translated: CASSLWATGGGETQYF.

The chain recombines TRBV10-3 with TRBJ2-3; TRBD1 agrees at 9 bases. CDR1 and CDR2 from the germline V gene are ENHRY and SYGVKD. Germline trimming cut 10 bases from V and 5 bases from J; bases unmatched to any gene: 10. The CDR3 sequence is 14 residues long. This CDR3 is CATESRDREDTQYF. DNA of the CDR3: TGTGCCACAGAGTCCCGGGACAGGGAAGATACGCAGTATTTT.

The CDR3 protein is CASSRDIFYEQYF. CDR3 nucleotides: TGTGCCAGCTCCCGAGACATTTTCTACGAGCAGTACTTC. This sequence joins TRBV18 and TRBJ2-7; D is unresolved. The CDR3 has 13 residues. V was shortened by 6 bases and J by 3 bases, with 12 bases between the two germline ends. Germline V gene data show CDR1 as KGHSH and CDR2 as LQKENI. The full variable domain, rest sourced from reference TRBV18 and TRBJ2-7, is NAGVMQNPRHLVRRRGQEARLRCSPMKGHSHVYWYRQLPEEGLKFMVYLQKENIIDESGMPKERFSAEFPKEGPSILRIQQVVRGDSAAYFCASSRDIFYEQYFGPGTRLTVT.

The V call is TRBV4-1, the J call TRBJ2-1, with a weak D call TRBD1 (6 bases). Trimming stripped 1 base from V and 11 bases from J, with 15 bases between. CDR1 is MGHRA and CDR2 is YSYEKL in the germline V gene. CDR3 length: 14 amino acids. In nucleotides, the CDR3 is TGCGCCAGCAGCCAAGTAGGGGGAGACCCTAAGCAGTTCTTC. Protein: CASSQVGGDPKQFF.

The gene calls are TRBV5-1 and TRBJ2-1, with 8 bases that match TRBD2. The trim removed 0 bases at V and 8 bases at J, leaving 10 bases unmatched. The CDR3 is 16 residues long. In germline, CDR1 is SGHRS, CDR2 YFSETQ. The chain's CDR3 is CASSLGSGGPRDEQFF. CDR3 bases: TGCGCCAGCAGCTTGGGCTCGGGAGGGCCTAGGGATGAGCAGTTCTTC.

The chain carries TRBV6-5 and TRBJ1-2, with D uncertain. The CDR3 spans 12 residues. V was pared by 6 bases and J by 1 base, with 6 bases between. CDR1 is MNHEY and CDR2 is SVGAGI in the germline V gene. As DNA, the CDR3 is TGTGCCAGCAGCCCCAGTAACTATGGCTACACCTTC. As protein: CASSPSNYGYTF.

V gene TRBV19 combines with J gene TRBJ1-5, with 8 bases fitting TRBD1. With V trimmed by 6 bases and J by 6 bases, 10 bases remained unmatched. The CDR3 runs to 15 residues. From germline, CDR1 is LNHDA and CDR2 SQIVND (reference sequence). DNA of the CDR3: TGTGCCAGTAGATCACAGGGGGGAAGTGTTCAGCCCCAGCATTTT. It translates to CASRSQGGSVQPQHF. Using reference TRBV19 and TRBJ1-5 for the parts outside the CDR3, the full variable domain is DGGITQSPKYLFRKEGQNVTLSCEQNLNHDAMYWYRQDPGQGLRLIYYSQIVNDFQKGDIAEGYSVSREKKESFPLTVTSAQKNPTAFYLCASRSQGGSVQPQHFGDGTRLSIL.

The chain recombines TRBV9 with TRBJ2-2; unclear D gene. Germline lookup yields CDR1 SGDLS and CDR2 YYNGEE. The CDR3 totals 16 residues. V was trimmed by 0 bases and J by 4 bases, leaving 13 bases between them. The CDR3 coding sequence is TGTGCCAGCAGCGTAGATCCCCCCGTAGTCACCGGGGAGCTGTTTTTT. This codes for CASSVDPPVVTGELFF.

This rearrangement joins TRBV18 to TRBJ2-7; tentative D call: TRBD1 (6 bases). The CDR3 extends over 15 amino acids. V dropped 5 bases and J dropped 2 bases, with 16 bases sitting between them. Germline assignment: CDR1 KGHSH and CDR2 LQKENI. The CDR3 DNA follows: TGTGCCAGCTCATATTGGACAGCAACAACCTACGAGCAGTACTTC. Encoded protein: CASSYWTATTYEQYF.

The genes are TRBV7-9 and TRBJ1-3, with D possibly matching TRBD1 (6 bases). The germline V and J ends were trimmed by 3 bases and 4 bases, with 7 bases remaining between them. The germline CDR1 and CDR2 sequences are SEHNR and FQNEAQ (reference sequence). This CDR3 spans 13 amino acids. CDR3 bases: TGTGCCAGCAGCTTCCAGGGGGGAAACACCATATATTTT. It is translated as CASSFQGGNTIYF.

This clone appeared once. V is TRBV18 and J is TRBJ2-3; TRBD2 aligns across 9 bases. V was clipped by 3 bases and J by 4 bases; unmatched bases: 20. The CDR3 totals 20 residues. Germline V lookup: CDR1 KGHSH, CDR2 LQKENI. In DNA form, the CDR3 reads TGTGCCAGCTCACCCATTATGACTAGCGGCCCAACAGCGGGTGCAGATACGCAGTATTTT. Translation: CASSPIMTSGPTAGADTQYF.

J is TRBJ1-1 and V is TRBV28, with D unresolved. Deletions cut 4 bases from V and 3 bases from J, with 15 bases between. There are 15 residues in the CDR3. Germline V gene data show CDR1 as MDHEN and CDR2 as SYDVKM. Here the CDR3 reads CASSSSTERHTEAFF. The CDR3 DNA reads TGTGCCAGCAGTTCCTCGACCGAGCGTCACACTGAAGCTTTCTTT.

This clone occurred once. The chain combines TRBV7-2 with TRBJ1-2, with D possibly being TRBD1 (6 bases). The germline gives CDR1 SGHTA, CDR2 FQGNSA. This CDR3 region has 15 residues. The V gene lost 1 base and the J gene lost 7 bases, with 16 bases spanning the gap. The CDR3 loop reads CASSLGPPGGRGYTF. For the CDR3, the DNA is TGTGCCAGCAGCTTAGGGCCCCCTGGGGGCCGTGGCTACACCTTC. Full variable domain (outside the CDR3, taken from reference TRBV7-2 and TRBJ1-2): GAGVSQSPSNKVTEKGKDVELRCDPISGHTALYWYRQSLGQGLEFLIYFQGNSAPDKSGLPSDRFSAERTGGSVSTLTIQRTQQEDSAVYLCASSLGPPGGRGYTFGSGTRLTVV.

The genes are TRBV27 and TRBJ1-3; unclear D gene. Germline-derived CDR1 and CDR2 are MNHEY and SMNVEV (reference sequence). CDR3 length equals 13 residues. The ends were cut back, 6 bases at V and 4 bases at J, with 10 bases in the middle. The CDR3 region has the DNA TGTGCCAGCAGGCAGTCGGGAGGAAACACCATATATTTT. This codes for CASRQSGGNTIYF.

Turning to this clone: This sample also contains other DNA sequences that code for the same CDR3. CDR3 bases: TGCGCCAGCAGCCAAGAACCGGGGACAGATACGCAGTATTTT. Translation: CASSQEPGTDTQYF. This chain uses TRBV4-1 with TRBJ2-3, with TRBD2 as a possible D gene (5 bases). V was trimmed by 0 bases and J by 3 bases, leaving 7 bases between them. The length of the CDR3 is 14 residues. The germline CDR1 and CDR2 sequences are MGHRA and YSYEKL.

This chain joins TRBV12-1 and TRBJ1-1. TRBV12-1 is designated a pseudogene. The CDR3 has 16 residues. CDR3 protein: CASSCLRGRMNTEAFF. The CDR3 nucleotides read TGTGCCAGCAGCTGCCTTCGGGGTAGAATGAACACTGAAGCTTTCTTT.

The V and J genes are TRBV19 and TRBJ2-5; 14 bases are shared with TRBD2. CDR1 and CDR2 from the germline V gene are LNHDA and SQIVND (reference sequence). Trimming removed 4 bases from V and 5 bases from J; junction bases left unmatched: 6. This CDR3 is built from 16 residues. CDR3 nucleotide sequence: TGTGCCAGTAGTAAGGGGACTAGCGGGAGTGTCGAGACCCAGTACTTC. This translates into CASSKGTSGSVETQYF.

The chain carries TRBV9 and TRBJ2-1; 9 positions agree with TRBD2. With V trimmed by 2 bases and J by 4 bases, 4 bases remained unmatched. The germline CDR1 and CDR2 sequences are SGDLS and YYNGEE. The CDR3 is made up of 15 amino acids. CDR3 amino acids: CASSVISGSYNEQFF. In DNA form, the CDR3 reads TGTGCCAGCAGCGTCATTAGCGGGAGTTACAATGAGCAGTTCTTC.

CDR3 DNA: TGCGCCAGCAGGAGGGGGAACTCTATTAATTCACCCCTCCACTTT. Amino acid sequence: CASRRGNSINSPLHF. The chain couples TRBV5-1 to TRBJ1-6; the D gene is possibly TRBD1 (6 bases). The CDR3 is made up of 15 amino acids. The V and J ends lost 5 bases and 6 bases respectively, with 15 bases between them. Germline CDR1 is SGHRS and CDR2 is YFSETQ.

The V and J genes are TRBV30 and TRBJ2-7; 9 positions agree with TRBD1. CDR1 and CDR2 (germline): GTSNPN, SVGIG (reference sequence). The CDR3 contains 15 residues. Losses at the gene ends were 3 bases for V and 0 bases for J; bases not matched to a gene: 6. This chain's CDR3 is CAWSQGGQGSYEQYF. CDR3 sequence (DNA): TGTGCCTGGAGCCAGGGGGGACAGGGCTCCTACGAGCAGTACTTC.